This T cell receptor beta chain was recovered during a study of T cells after yellow fever vaccination. UMIs and a universal primer site were added when TCR cDNA was made by 5'RACE template switching. TCRdb reanalysed the 5' RACE reads using MiXCR and keeps one entry per CDR3 protein. The table lists hundreds of thousands of distinct CDR3 sequences, 8.5% to 10% of them singletons, with around 3.5% in the top ten. This clonotype occurred a few times. Its antigen is undetermined. Findings and caveats of the study: Overlap between CD4 and CD8 compartments was detected for a small share of clonotypes. Contamination of FACS-sorted repertoires by abundant clonotypes from the bulk population could occur.

Trimming cost V 6 bases and J 4 bases, with 10 bases left between them. The CDR3 runs to 13 residues. The V gene's germline CDR1 is MNHEY and CDR2 SMNVEV (reference sequence). The sequence was obtained from a young man who received the YFV17D yellow fever vaccine. The input for sequencing was CD4+ T cells sorted from PBMCs, taken 5 days after the yellow fever booster vaccination. The chain recombines TRBV27 with TRBJ1-3, with D uncertain. The CDR3 DNA follows: TGTGCCAGCAGATTTCTAACCGGAAACACCATATATTTT. Translating it yields CASRFLTGNTIYF.